This T cell receptor (beta chain) comes out of a study of shared clonotypes between healthy human individuals. Germline CDR1 and CDR2: MDHEN and SYDVKM. The CDR3 loop spans 15 amino acids. Germline trimming cut 4 bases from V and 7 bases from J; bases unmatched to any gene: 6. Regarding the study as a whole: Rarefaction revealed incomplete sorted-subset sequencing despite large depth. Among donors, clonotype sharing was expected to be affected by sequencing depth. Clonotype sharing across a few donors was observed for about 5.5% of naive CD4 clonotypes.

Original processing methods: Junction-only sequences without quality scores came from ImmunoSEQ, so filtering differed. The method was immunoSEQ multiplex PCR; TCRdb's version includes in-frame clones alone and lacks a portion of them. The V and J calls and clone size are taken from that table; D and trimming were inferred from the DNA. Among 2,100,000 or so clones listed, approximately 96% were seen once. As to this clone: Its cognate antigen is unknown. This sample includes further DNA sequences coding for the same CDR3.

Material: naive CD4+ T cells sorted from blood. Noted subset: CD45RA+ positively selected. This TCR was sampled from a man aged 18 to 35 in good health. The chain links TRBV28 to TRBJ1-6; TRBD1 matches 8 bases. The CDR3 loop reads CASSSQGAGNSPLHF. CDR3 DNA: TGTGCCAGCAGTTCTCAGGGGGCAGGGAATTCACCCCTCCACTTT.